These 19 T cell receptor beta chains were all obtained from the same sample, sequenced in a study of blood T cell repertoires in COVID-19. Clones were sequenced by immunoSEQ multiplex PCR, and TCRdb holds only the in-frame ones, with some missing. The sample lists about 130,000 clones; 75% to 85% were seen once. Sequenced material: peripheral blood. These receptors came from a woman between 45 and 60 years old with acute or convalescent COVID-19.

This clone was seen just once. This chain uses TRBV6-6 with TRBJ1-5; no reliable D call. Germline loops: CDR1 MNHNY, CDR2 SVGAGI (reference sequence). V dropped 7 bases and J dropped 4 bases, with 11 bases sitting between them. The CDR3 contains 13 residues. Here the CDR3 DNA reads TGTGCCAGCATTACGAGTCTGAATCAGCCCCAGCATTTT. Translated: CASITSLNQPQHF.

The chain recombines TRBV7-6 with TRBJ1-3; no firm D call. Germline CDR1 is SGHVS and CDR2 is FNYEAQ. This CDR3 spans 15 amino acids. V was cut by 8 bases and J by 0 bases, with 14 bases left in between. CDR3 sequence reads: CASSPQPSSGNTIYF. CDR3 bases: TGTGCCAGCTCCCCCCAGCCTAGCTCTGGAAACACCATATATTTT.

This clone has just one count. This rearrangement joins TRBV28 to TRBJ1-5; weak D call: TRBD1 (6 bases). Germline CDR1 is MDHEN and CDR2 is SYDVKM. CDR3 length: 12 amino acids. CDR3 coding DNA: TGTGGGACCACAGGGTCTTTTCAGCCCCAGCATTTT. The encoded protein is CGTTGSFQPQHF.

This clone has only one observation. The chain employs TRBV5-5 and TRBJ2-5; 14 nucleotides match TRBD2. Trimming at V came to 3 bases and at J to 6 bases, leaving 7 bases not matched to a gene. The CDR3 length is 16 residues. Germline V lookup: CDR1 SGHKS, CDR2 YYEKEE (reference sequence). CDR3 in DNA: TGTGCCAGCAGCTGGGGACTAGCGGGGGTCAGGCAGACCCAGTACTTC. This sequence encodes CASSWGLAGVRQTQYF.

The chain links TRBV2 to TRBJ1-4; 7 bases agree with TRBD1. From germline, CDR1 is SNHLY and CDR2 FYNNEI. The V segment lost 3 bases and the J segment 7 bases; nucleotides outside the gene matches: 8. The CDR3 consists of 15 residues. As DNA, the CDR3 is TGTGCCAGCAGTGATACAGGGGTTAGGACTGAAAAACTGTTTTTT. Translation gives CASSDTGVRTEKLFF.

The chain employs TRBV2 and TRBJ1-1; D call uncertain. V shed 6 bases and J shed 4 bases, with 12 bases lying between them. In germline, CDR1 is SNHLY, CDR2 FYNNEI. The length of the CDR3 is 13 residues. The CDR3 DNA reads TGTGCCAGCAGAGTCGGGGTTGGCACTGAAGCTTTCTTT. It specifies CASRVGVGTEAFF.

The rearrangement links TRBV7-6 to TRBJ2-1; weak D call: TRBD1 (5 bases). Trimming took 1 base from V and 6 from J, leaving 7 bases between them. Per the germline V gene, CDR1 is SGHVS and CDR2 is FNYEAQ. CDR3 size: 13 residues. CDR3 sequence (DNA): TGTGCCAGCAGCTTAGTCACAGGCAATGAGCAGTTCTTC. Amino acids: CASSLVTGNEQFF.

The chain combines TRBV4-2 with TRBJ2-5; 10 nucleotides align to TRBD2. Germline CDR1 is LGHNA and CDR2 is YNFKEQ. Trimming took 4 bases from V and 1 from J; bases not matched to a gene: 3. The CDR3 loop spans 15 amino acids. Here the CDR3 reads CASSPAGGLQETQYF. The DNA for the CDR3 is TGTGCCAGCAGCCCAGCGGGGGGGCTCCAAGAGACCCAGTACTTC.

The chain combines TRBV30 with TRBJ1-2, with TRBD1 as a possible D gene (6 bases). V dropped 3 bases and J dropped 7 bases, with 18 bases sitting between them. The CDR3 is 14 residues long. Germline V lookup: CDR1 GTSNPN, CDR2 SVGIG (reference sequence). The CDR3 is CAWSRIQGEGGYTF. As DNA, the CDR3 is TGTGCCTGGAGCCGGATACAGGGTGAGGGTGGCTACACCTTC.

V is TRBV19 and J is TRBJ2-2; maybe TRBD1 (5 bases). The CDR3 totals 13 residues. V dropped 6 bases and J dropped 6 bases, with 11 bases sitting between them. Germline lookup yields CDR1 LNHDA and CDR2 SQIVND (reference sequence). CDR3 nucleotide sequence: TGTGCCAGTAGGTCAGGGTGGTCCGGGGAGCTGTTTTTT. Encoded protein: CASRSGWSGELFF.

Ten or more counts support this clone. This chain links TRBV28 with TRBJ2-7, with 12 bases lining up with TRBD2. The CDR3 has 16 amino acids. V was pared by 6 bases and J by 6 bases, with 12 bases of the junction left unmatched. CDR1 and CDR2 (germline): MDHEN, SYDVKM. Here the CDR3 DNA reads TGTGCCAGCAGCTCCTCGTCTTCTAGCGGGAGGGGCGAGCAGTACTTC. Translating gives CASSSSSSSGRGEQYF. Together with reference TRBV28 and TRBJ2-7, the CDR3 gives the full variable domain: DVKVTQSSRYLVKRTGEKVFLECVQDMDHENMFWYRQDPGLGLRLIYFSYDVKMKEKGDIPEGYSVSREKKERFSLILESASTNQTSMYLCASSSSSSSGRGEQYFGPGTRLTVT.

The rearrangement joins TRBV11-2 to TRBJ2-7; maybe TRBD1 (6 bases). This CDR3 is built from 12 residues. V was trimmed by 6 bases and J by 4 bases, leaving 10 bases between them. CDR1 and CDR2 (germline): SGHAT, FQNNGV. The CDR3: CASRIQGYEQYF. CDR3 in DNA: TGTGCCAGCAGAATCCAGGGGTACGAGCAGTACTTC.

V and J are TRBV27 and TRBJ2-7, with D possibly being TRBD2 (6 bases). The CDR3 loop spans 12 amino acids. The V and J ends lost 6 bases and 3 bases respectively, with 9 bases between them. CDR1 and CDR2 (germline): MNHEY, SMNVEV (reference sequence). The CDR3 DNA reads TGTGCCAGCAGATCGGACTACTACGAGCAGTACTTC. This codes for CASRSDYYEQYF.

This clone was seen a handful of times. V usage is TRBV7-2 and J usage is TRBJ1-2; 7 bases align to TRBD1. This CDR3 spans 15 amino acids. CDR1 and CDR2 from the germline V gene are SGHTA and FQGNSA. With 5 bases clipped from V and 2 bases from J, the junction kept 8 bases outside the gene matches. The CDR3, as DNA: TGTGCCAGCAGCAGCAGGACAGGTGCAAACTATGGCTACACCTTC. Encoded protein: CASSSRTGANYGYTF.

As DNA, the CDR3 is TGTGCCAGCAGCGCTAGCTACAATGAGCAGTTCTTC. Its translation is CASSASYNEQFF. This chain connects TRBV6-6 to TRBJ2-1; D gene unclear. Germline CDR1 and CDR2: MNHNY and SVGAGI (reference sequence). The CDR3 runs to 12 residues. With 6 bases removed from V and 3 bases from J, the gap between germline ends came to 6 bases.

The chain recombines TRBV5-4 with TRBJ1-1, with 7 bases that match TRBD1. The CDR3 totals 14 residues. The J segment lost 4 bases and the V segment lost 0 bases, leaving 3 bases of the junction unmatched. Germline V lookup: CDR1 SGHNT, CDR2 YYREEE (reference sequence). The CDR3: CASSLGQGGTEAFF. The CDR3 nucleotides are TGTGCCAGCAGCTTGGGACAGGGAGGCACTGAAGCTTTCTTT.

This clone was found a few times. The chain combines TRBV4-1 with TRBJ2-2; possibly TRBD2 for D (7 bases). CDR1 is MGHRA, CDR2 YSYEKL, per germline. V was trimmed by 2 bases and J by 7 bases, leaving 17 bases between them. The CDR3 loop spans 16 amino acids. The CDR3 nucleotides read TGCGCCAGCAGCCAATCGTGGGGGGGCCGTAACGGGGAGCTGTTTTTT. It specifies CASSQSWGGRNGELFF.

The chain has TRBV6-5 and TRBJ2-2; TRBD2 is a possible D gene (6 bases). Germline V gene lookup returns CDR1 MNHEY and CDR2 SVGAGI. The length of the CDR3 is 15 residues. Trimming removed 8 bases at V and 4 bases at J, with 17 bases between. The chain's CDR3 is CASRPLAERTGELFF. The CDR3, as DNA: TGTGCCAGCCGTCCGTTAGCGGAGCGCACCGGGGAGCTGTTTTTT.

The chain combines TRBV6-6 with TRBJ2-7; TRBD1 matches 8 bases. The germline gives CDR1 MNHNY, CDR2 SVGAGI (reference sequence). J gave up 6 bases and V 3 bases, and 7 bases lay outside the gene matches. The CDR3 consists of 14 residues. The CDR3 reads CASSYQAGGGEQYF. Written as DNA, the CDR3 is TGTGCCAGCAGTTATCAGGCAGGGGGCGGCGAGCAGTACTTC.